The 26 T cell receptor beta chains below all came from one sample that was sequenced in a study of blood T cell repertoires in COVID-19. Data came from immunoSEQ multiplex PCR; TCRdb stores just in-frame clones and leaves some out. The profile covers tens of thousands of clones, with 79% appearing a single time and 32% taken by the ten largest. Sequencing used peripheral blood. These receptors were obtained from a human donor in a cohort sampled during active COVID-19.

This clone was counted between two and nine times. The chain joins TRBV7-7 to TRBJ1-5; 7 nucleotides match TRBD1. V was pared by 5 bases and J by 0 bases, with 10 bases of the junction left unmatched. This CDR3 is built from 17 residues. Germline V gene lookup returns CDR1 SSHAT and CDR2 FNYEAQ (reference sequence). The CDR3 region is CASSNDRVGSSNQPQHF. The CDR3 DNA reads TGTGCCAGCAGCAACGACAGGGTCGGCTCTAGCAATCAGCCCCAGCATTTT.

The rearrangement uses TRBV28 and TRBJ1-4; 8 bases fit TRBD1. In germline, CDR1 is MDHEN, CDR2 SYDVKM. The CDR3 consists of 15 residues. V lost 3 bases and J lost 8; bases outside the gene matches: 8. The CDR3 coding sequence is TGTGCCAGCAGTTTGACAGGGGCCGTGGGGGAAAAACTGTTTTTT. This sequence encodes CASSLTGAVGEKLFF.

The gene calls are TRBV5-8 and TRBJ2-5; TRBD1 is a possible D gene (6 bases). Per germline, CDR1 SGHTS and CDR2 YDEGEE. V lost 2 bases to trimming and J lost 5 bases, with 16 bases between them. The CDR3 is 15 amino acids. CDR3 residues: CASSFGDTTWETQYF. Written as DNA, the CDR3 is TGTGCCAGCAGCTTCGGGGACACCACCTGGGAGACCCAGTACTTC. Filled out from reference TRBV5-8 and TRBJ2-5, the complete variable domain reads EAGVTQSPTHLIKTRGQQATLRCSPISGHTSVYWYQQALGLGLQFLLWYDEGEERNRGNFPPRFSGRQFPNYSSELNVNALELEDSALYLCASSFGDTTWETQYFGPGTRLLVL.

CDR3 sequence (DNA): TGTGCCAGCAGCGTAGCTACGGGGGGAGAATCTGGTGAAAAACTGTTTTTT. It encodes CASSVATGGESGEKLFF. The chain carries TRBV9 and TRBJ1-4; tentative D call: TRBD1 (5 bases). The CDR3 consists of 17 residues. CDR1 SGDLS and CDR2 YYNGEE come from the germline V gene. With 0 bases removed from V and 7 bases from J, the gap between germline ends came to 19 bases.

This sequence joins TRBV28 and TRBJ2-7; 7 bases agree with TRBD2. The germline V gene has CDR1 MDHEN and CDR2 SYDVKM. The CDR3 totals 15 residues. J was trimmed by 2 bases and V by 10 bases; bases with no gene match: 14. CDR3 in amino acids: CATSRRTRETYEQYF. The DNA for the CDR3 is TGTGCCACCTCCCGTAGGACTAGGGAAACCTACGAGCAGTACTTC.

The chain joins TRBV7-2 to TRBJ2-7; TRBD2 matches at 8 bases. V shed 1 base, J shed 3 bases, and the junction held 14 bases outside the gene matches. The CDR3 is made up of 18 amino acids. The V gene's germline CDR1 is SGHTA and CDR2 FQGNSA. CDR3 DNA: TGTGCCAGCAGCTTAGAGGGCACAACCGGGACTAGTCTCTACGAGCAGTACTTC. This gives the protein CASSLEGTTGTSLYEQYF.

V gene TRBV3-1 (or the pseudogene TRBV3-2) combines with J gene TRBJ2-5, with 10 bases that match TRBD1. Losses at the gene ends were 6 bases for V and 3 bases for J; bases not matched to a gene: 10. Germline values: CDR1 LGHDT, CDR2 YNNKEL (reference sequence). The CDR3 consists of 16 residues. CDR3: CASRQRSGTGEETQYF. CDR3 coding DNA: TGTGCCAGCAGGCAACGGTCCGGGACAGGGGAAGAGACCCAGTACTTC.

J is TRBJ1-1 and V is TRBV6-5; D remains ambiguous. With 7 bases removed from V and 3 bases from J, the gap between germline ends came to 12 bases. The CDR3 contains 13 residues. CDR1 and CDR2 from the germline V gene are MNHEY and SVGAGI. CDR3 amino acids: CASTPSGYTEAFF. In DNA form, the CDR3 reads TGTGCCAGCACCCCGTCGGGGTACACTGAAGCTTTCTTT.

The V and J genes are TRBV7-2 and TRBJ2-2; D is uncertain. CDR3 length equals 14 residues. Germline V gene lookup returns CDR1 SGHTA and CDR2 FQGNSA. V lost 6 bases and J lost 0, with 8 bases in between. The CDR3 loop reads CASSTTTNTGELFF. In DNA, the CDR3 is TGTGCCAGCAGTACGACAACGAACACCGGGGAGCTGTTTTTT.

This chain connects TRBV7-2 to TRBJ2-3, with D perhaps TRBD1 (5 bases). V dropped 0 bases and J dropped 6 bases, with 10 bases sitting between them. The CDR3 loop spans 14 amino acids. The germline gives CDR1 SGHTA, CDR2 FQGNSA. As DNA, the CDR3 is TGTGCCAGCAGCTTAGCCCAGGGAACGGATACGCAGTATTTT. Translating it yields CASSLAQGTDTQYF.

The rearrangement uses TRBV18 and TRBJ2-7; 7 bases agree with TRBD1. Germline V gene lookup returns CDR1 KGHSH and CDR2 LQKENI. V was clipped by 5 bases and J by 6 bases; unmatched bases: 13. This CDR3 has 15 residues. The CDR3 region has the DNA TGTGCCAGCTCAACAACCGGGACAGCAACCCTCGAGCAGTACTTC. This translates into CASSTTGTATLEQYF.

The V call is TRBV28, the J call TRBJ2-7, with a tentative D call TRBD1 (5 bases). Trimming removed 6 bases at V and 0 bases at J, with 9 bases between. The CDR3 length is 13 residues. Germline V CDR1 and CDR2: MDHEN, SYDVKM. The DNA of the CDR3 is TGTGCCAGCAGGGACATAAACTCCTACGAGCAGTACTTC. Its protein is CASRDINSYEQYF.

The sample holds a few counts of this clone. V usage is TRBV7-2 and J usage is TRBJ1-4, with unresolved D. The CDR3 is made up of 14 amino acids. V was cut by 1 base and J by 8 bases, with 11 bases left in between. Per germline, CDR1 SGHTA and CDR2 FQGNSA. The CDR3, as DNA: TGTGCCAGCAGCTTAGGGGGTACGGGGGAAAAACTGTTTTTT. Residues: CASSLGGTGEKLFF.

The chain has TRBV7-9 and TRBJ2-5; TRBD1 might be the D (5 bases). The CDR3 runs to 14 residues. V gave up 4 bases and J gave up 2 bases, with 11 bases separating them. From germline, CDR1 is SEHNR and CDR2 FQNEAQ (reference sequence). The CDR3: CASSYTDTQETQYF. The CDR3 DNA reads TGTGCCAGCAGCTACACGGACACACAAGAGACCCAGTACTTC.

J is TRBJ2-1 and V is TRBV24-1; no definite D call. The ends were cut back, 1 base at V and 0 bases at J, with 9 bases in the middle. This CDR3 contains 16 residues. The V gene's germline CDR1 is KGHDR and CDR2 SFDVKD. Here the CDR3 reads CATSDFPGSSYNEQFF. CDR3 DNA: TGTGCCACCAGTGATTTCCCAGGTAGCTCCTACAATGAGCAGTTCTTC.

This clone was counted a few times. CDR3 coding DNA: TGTGCCAGCAGCGTAGGCGCCTTCGCCTCCTACAATGAGCAGTTCTTC. This sequence encodes CASSVGAFASYNEQFF. The rearrangement uses TRBV9 and TRBJ2-1, with no clear D. The germline CDR1 and CDR2 sequences are SGDLS and YYNGEE. The CDR3 has 16 amino acids. Trimming left V 0 bases short and J 0 bases short, with 10 bases between.

This clone has a handful of counts. The chain joins TRBV5-1 to TRBJ1-1; 10 bases agree with TRBD1. Germline lookup yields CDR1 SGHRS and CDR2 YFSETQ. Germline trimming cut 6 bases from V and 1 base from J; bases unmatched to any gene: 9. The length of the CDR3 is 16 residues. The CDR3: CASTSRDRGQNTEAFF. The CDR3 nucleotides are TGCGCCAGCACGTCCCGGGACAGGGGACAGAACACTGAAGCTTTCTTT. Together with reference TRBV5-1 and TRBJ1-1, the CDR3 gives the full variable domain: KAGVTQTPRYLIKTRGQQVTLSCSPISGHRSVSWYQQTPGQGLQFLFEYFSETQRNKGNFPGRFSGRQFSNSRSEMNVSTLELGDSALYLCASTSRDRGQNTEAFFGQGTRLTVV.

The chain joins TRBV19 to TRBJ1-1; 9 positions match TRBD1. CDR1 is LNHDA, CDR2 SQIVND, per germline (reference sequence). The CDR3 is 14 residues long. The V segment lost 5 bases and the J segment 4 bases; nucleotides outside the gene matches: 5. The CDR3 DNA sequence: TGTGCCAGTAGTCGGGACAGGGTGGTCACTGAAGCTTTCTTT. Translation gives CASSRDRVVTEAFF.

The chain is built from TRBV6-5 and TRBJ1-4, with no clear D. Per the germline V gene, CDR1 is MNHEY and CDR2 is SVGAGI. Trimming took off 5 bases at V and 7 bases at J, with 11 bases between the two ends. The CDR3 loop spans 13 amino acids. The CDR3 DNA follows: TGTGCCAGCAGTCTTGCCAGTTCTGAAAAACTGTTTTTT. Encoded protein: CASSLASSEKLFF.

The chain couples TRBV5-1 to TRBJ2-5; no firm D call. Trimming took 7 bases from V and 3 from J, leaving 13 bases between them. The CDR3 contains 13 residues. Germline lookup yields CDR1 SGHRS and CDR2 YFSETQ. The CDR3 DNA is TGCGCCAGCTGGTTTCAGGAAAAAGAGACCCAGTACTTC. Protein: CASWFQEKETQYF.

The chain employs TRBV20-1 and TRBJ2-5; D call uncertain. Germline loops: CDR1 DFQATT, CDR2 SNEGSKA (reference sequence). The V end was cut by 4 bases, the J end by 5 bases, with 8 bases between. This CDR3 contains 11 residues. CDR3 sequence: CSANRAETQYF. In DNA form, the CDR3 reads TGCAGTGCTAATCGAGCTGAGACCCAGTACTTC.

The J gene is TRBJ2-5, the V gene TRBV11-3, with TRBD2 matching over 12 bases. The CDR3 is 15 residues long. Germline CDR1 is SGHNT and CDR2 is YENEEA. J was trimmed by 4 bases and V by 5 bases; bases with no gene match: 5. The CDR3 is CASSELAGGPETQYF. The CDR3 region has the DNA TGTGCCAGCAGCGAGCTAGCGGGAGGGCCAGAGACCCAGTACTTC.

The rearrangement links TRBV24-1 to TRBJ1-5; D unresolved. Trimming took off 3 bases at V and 4 bases at J, with 9 bases between the two ends. The CDR3 covers 14 residues. Germline CDR1 and CDR2: KGHDR and SFDVKD. The CDR3 coding sequence is TGTGCCACCAGTGATGCCACACGAAATCAGCCCCAGCATTTT. This translates into CATSDATRNQPQHF.

The V call is TRBV7-8, the J call TRBJ1-2, with TRBD1 matching over 8 bases. V lost 6 bases, J lost 5 bases, and 5 bases stayed unmatched. CDR1 SGHVS and CDR2 FQNEAQ come from the germline V gene. CDR3 length: 13 residues. CDR3 in DNA: TGTGCCAGCAGACAGGGGGAGGAGTATGGCTACACCTTC. Protein product: CASRQGEEYGYTF.

V is TRBV11-3 and J is TRBJ2-7; TRBD2 might be the D (8 bases). Germline V lookup: CDR1 SGHNT, CDR2 YENEEA. Trimming removed 5 bases from V and 2 bases from J, with 16 bases in between. The CDR3 totals 15 residues. This chain's CDR3 is CASSQGVAGPYEQYF. In DNA form, the CDR3 reads TGTGCCAGCAGCCAGGGGGTAGCGGGGCCCTACGAGCAGTACTTC. The whole variable domain, remainder taken from reference TRBV11-3 and TRBJ2-7, is EAGVVQSPRYKIIEKKQPVAFWCNPISGHNTLYWYLQNLGQGPELLIRYENEEAVDDSQLPKDRFSAERLKGVDSTLKIQPAELGDSAVYLCASSQGVAGPYEQYFGPGTRLTVT.

This clone was observed a few times. The CDR3 DNA is TGCGCCAGCAGCTTGGTAGTGGGCGAGGGCTACGAGCAGTACTTC. Its translation is CASSLVVGEGYEQYF. This chain joins TRBV5-1 and TRBJ2-7; possible D gene TRBD2, 5 bases. Trimming shortened V by 0 bases and J by 3 bases, and 13 bases separated the two germline ends. CDR1 and CDR2 (germline): SGHRS, YFSETQ. The CDR3 spans 15 residues.